The 25 T cell receptor beta chains presented below share a single source sample, sequenced in a study of blood T cell repertoires in COVID-19. Sequenced by immunoSEQ multiplex PCR; TCRdb stores in-frame clones only, minus some. Here the sample spans approximately 190,000 clones, roughly 80% being singletons. Sequencing was done on a sample of peripheral blood. These receptors were collected from a man in his 60s with active or convalescent COVID-19.

The J gene is TRBJ2-1, the V gene TRBV6-1; D is ambiguous. This CDR3 has 13 residues. Per germline, CDR1 MNHNS and CDR2 SASEGT. The germline V and J ends were trimmed by 3 bases and 11 bases, with 14 bases remaining between them. The CDR3 DNA is TGTGCCAGCAGTGAGGCCTTACCAATGAAGCAGTTCTTC. The encoded protein is CASSEALPMKQFF.

V is TRBV18 and J is TRBJ1-1, with TRBD1 matching 12 bases. CDR1 and CDR2 from the germline V gene are KGHSH and LQKENI. Trimming cost V 5 bases and J 4 bases; bases outside gene matches: 2. This CDR3 region has 14 residues. The CDR3 region has the DNA TGTGCCAGCTCAGAGGGACAGGGGGCCACTGAAGCTTTCTTT. This sequence encodes CASSEGQGATEAFF.

The chain recombines TRBV24-1 with TRBJ2-3; 13 nucleotides agree with TRBD2. Germline loops: CDR1 KGHDR, CDR2 SFDVKD. The V and J ends lost 1 base and 4 bases, in that order; junction bases with no gene match: 7. This CDR3 region has 18 residues. This chain's CDR3 is CATSDFPGLAGVPDTQYF. CDR3 DNA: TGTGCCACCAGTGATTTCCCTGGACTAGCGGGAGTACCAGATACGCAGTATTTT.

The rearrangement joins TRBV10-3 to TRBJ1-2; perhaps TRBD1 as D (6 bases). CDR1 ENHRY and CDR2 SYGVKD come from the germline V gene. The germline V and J ends were trimmed by 6 bases and 2 bases, with 13 bases remaining between them. This CDR3 has 14 amino acids. CDR3 sequence (DNA): TGTGCCATCAGGGGAGGGACACAAAACTATGGCTACACCTTC. Translation: CAIRGGTQNYGYTF.

The genes are TRBV24-1 and TRBJ1-1; 8 nucleotides align to TRBD1. After removal of 9 bases from V and 3 bases from J, the junction contained 5 bases not matched to a gene. Germline CDR1 reads KGHDR; CDR2 reads SFDVKD. CDR3 length: 13 residues. The CDR3 DNA follows: TGTGCCACCTCACAGGGGGGTTACACTGAAGCTTTCTTT. As protein: CATSQGGYTEAFF.

This chain uses TRBV5-6 with TRBJ2-1, with 10 positions matching TRBD1. The CDR3 is 16 residues long. Trimming cost V 2 bases and J 1 base; bases outside gene matches: 3. Germline CDR1 reads SGHDT; CDR2 reads YYEEEE. CDR3 amino acids: CASSFGQGGSYNEQFF. Written as DNA, the CDR3 is TGTGCCAGCAGCTTCGGACAGGGGGGATCCTACAATGAGCAGTTCTTC.

The rearrangement uses TRBV4-3 and TRBJ1-1, with D uncertain. Germline values: CDR1 LGHNA, CDR2 YSLEER. The CDR3 spans 14 residues. The ends were cut back, 0 bases at V and 0 bases at J, with 5 bases in the middle. DNA of the CDR3: TGCGCCAGCAGCCAAGATCTTGTGAACACTGAAGCTTTCTTT. This codes for CASSQDLVNTEAFF.

This chain links TRBV19 with TRBJ2-1, with TRBD2 matching 9 bases. The CDR3 has 14 residues. Trimming at V came to 7 bases and at J to 3 bases, leaving 4 bases not matched to a gene. From germline, CDR1 is LNHDA and CDR2 SQIVND (reference sequence). Here the CDR3 DNA reads TGTGCCAGTACACTAGCGGGTATCTACAATGAGCAGTTCTTC. Protein sequence: CASTLAGIYNEQFF.

The genes are TRBV5-8 and TRBJ2-5; D remains ambiguous. CDR1 SGHTS and CDR2 YDEGEE come from the germline V gene. V lost 2 bases, J lost 1 base, and 6 bases lay in between. The CDR3 runs 13 residues. For the CDR3, the DNA is TGTGCCAGCAGCTTTATTCCCCAAGAGACCCAGTACTTC. Translating it yields CASSFIPQETQYF.

The chain carries TRBV19 and TRBJ2-2, with 8 bases fitting TRBD1. V lost 7 bases, J lost 1 base, and 8 bases stayed unmatched. Germline CDR1 reads LNHDA; CDR2 reads SQIVND (reference sequence). The length of the CDR3 is 16 residues. In DNA form, the CDR3 reads TGTGCCAGTAAACCCCCCGGGACAGGGAACACCGGGGAGCTGTTTTTT. It specifies CASKPPGTGNTGELFF.

The rearrangement uses TRBV9 and TRBJ2-6, with D unclear. Deletions cut 0 bases from V and 4 bases from J, with 8 bases between. Germline V gene sequence: CDR1 SGDLS, CDR2 YYNGEE. The CDR3 length is 15 residues. Here the CDR3 DNA reads TGTGCCAGCAGCGTAGGTCTGCGGGGGGCCAACGTCCTGACTTTC. Protein sequence: CASSVGLRGANVLTF.

In DNA, the CDR3 is TGCGCCAGCAGCCAGGCCGGGACAGGGGCTGGCTACACCTTC. Translation gives CASSQAGTGAGYTF. V and J are TRBV4-1 and TRBJ1-2; 10 bases fit TRBD1. V was pared by 3 bases and J by 7 bases, with 5 bases of the junction left unmatched. The germline CDR1 and CDR2 sequences are MGHRA and YSYEKL. The CDR3 extends over 14 amino acids.

The chain joins TRBV28 to TRBJ2-7; 8 bases are shared with TRBD2. The CDR3 extends over 14 amino acids. J lost 4 bases, V lost 6 bases, and 8 bases had no gene match. CDR1 and CDR2 (germline): MDHEN, SYDVKM. Here the CDR3 DNA reads TGTGCCAGCAGGGCGGGACTAGAACTTTACGAGCAGTACTTC. It is translated as CASRAGLELYEQYF. The variable domain in full, with the rest retrieved from reference TRBV28 and TRBJ2-7, is DVKVTQSSRYLVKRTGEKVFLECVQDMDHENMFWYRQDPGLGLRLIYFSYDVKMKEKGDIPEGYSVSREKKERFSLILESASTNQTSMYLCASRAGLELYEQYFGPGTRLTVT.

The rearrangement joins TRBV6-6 to TRBJ1-1, with a tentative D call TRBD1 (5 bases). V was trimmed by 4 bases and J by 10 bases, leaving 16 bases between them. This CDR3 has 13 amino acids. The germline V gene has CDR1 MNHNY and CDR2 SVGAGI (reference sequence). CDR3 sequence: CASSLTTELGAFF. In DNA form, the CDR3 reads TGTGCCAGCAGTTTGACGACAGAACTGGGAGCTTTCTTT.

The V call is TRBV5-4, the J call TRBJ1-2, with 7 bases aligning to TRBD1. Germline V gene sequence: CDR1 SGHNT, CDR2 YYREEE (reference sequence). The CDR3 is 14 amino acids. The V gene end was trimmed by 4 bases and the J gene end by 8 bases; junction bases not matched to a gene: 11. The CDR3 DNA sequence: TGTGCCAGCAGCCCGACGCAGGGGGTGGGCGGCTACACCTTC. It specifies CASSPTQGVGGYTF.

The table lists this clone with a count of one. The J gene is TRBJ2-7, the V gene TRBV4-2; 8 nucleotides line up with TRBD2. The CDR3 loop spans 16 amino acids. V dropped 0 bases and J dropped 2; count of bases not matched to a gene: 6. Looked up from germline, CDR1 is LGHNA and CDR2 is YNFKEQ. The CDR3 DNA reads TGTGCCAGCAGCCAAGATCGGACTAGCAGGGCCTACGAGCAGTACTTC. Residues: CASSQDRTSRAYEQYF.

The chain couples TRBV5-1 to TRBJ1-1, with 9 bases aligning to TRBD1. V lost 5 bases, J lost 5 bases, and 4 bases stayed unmatched. CDR3 size: 13 residues. Germline V gives CDR1 SGHRS, CDR2 YFSETQ. In nucleotides, the CDR3 is TGCGCCAGCAGACAGGGGGCTTGGACTGAAGCTTTCTTT. Translated, it gives CASRQGAWTEAFF.

This clone came up many times. This chain connects TRBV7-8 to TRBJ2-3; possibly TRBD2 for D (5 bases). The V gene's germline CDR1 is SGHVS and CDR2 FQNEAQ. This CDR3 spans 15 amino acids. V was trimmed by 4 bases and J by 0 bases, leaving 11 bases between them. CDR3 nucleotide sequence: TGTGCCAGCAGCTCCCTAGCAGTTAGCACAGATACGCAGTATTTT. Amino acids: CASSSLAVSTDTQYF.

This rearrangement joins TRBV18 to TRBJ2-2, with 7 positions matching TRBD1. V was clipped by 4 bases and J by 5 bases; unmatched bases: 7. CDR3 length: 15 amino acids. The germline gives CDR1 KGHSH, CDR2 LQKENI. The CDR3 loop is CASSQNRGGTGELFF. The DNA for the CDR3 is TGTGCCAGCTCACAAAACAGGGGCGGAACCGGGGAGCTGTTTTTT.

This chain links TRBV14 with TRBJ1-1, with no clear D. V was shortened by 0 bases and J by 1 base, with 9 bases between the two germline ends. CDR1 and CDR2 from the germline V gene are SGHDN and FVKESK. The CDR3 runs 15 residues. The CDR3 DNA is TGTGCCAGCAGCCAAGATATAGCGGGGAACACTGAAGCTTTCTTT. It translates to CASSQDIAGNTEAFF.

The rearrangement links TRBV5-1 to TRBJ2-3, with TRBD2 matching over 10 bases. In germline, CDR1 is SGHRS, CDR2 YFSETQ. The CDR3 covers 15 residues. The ends lost 5 bases at V and 5 bases at J; junction bases unmatched: 8. CDR3 in DNA: TGCGCCAGCAGTCGAGCGGGAGGGCCAGTAGATACGCAGTATTTT. This translates into CASSRAGGPVDTQYF.

The genes are TRBV2 and TRBJ1-2; 9 nucleotides align to TRBD1. The CDR3 runs to 14 residues. V lost 7 bases and J lost 4; bases outside the gene matches: 7. The V gene's germline CDR1 is SNHLY and CDR2 FYNNEI. CDR3 nucleotide sequence: TGTGCCAGCAATTCACAGGGGGCTGGCTATGGCTACACCTTC. It specifies CASNSQGAGYGYTF. Combining the CDR3 with reference TRBV2 and TRBJ1-2 gives the whole variable domain EPEVTQTPSHQVTQMGQEVILRCVPISNHLYFYWYRQILGQKVEFLVSFYNNEISEKSEIFDDQFSVERPDGSNFTLKIRSTKLEDSAMYFCASNSQGAGYGYTFGSGTRLTVV.

The chain employs TRBV29-1 and TRBJ2-5; D may be TRBD2 (5 bases). The CDR3 is 13 amino acids. CDR1 and CDR2 from the germline V gene are SQVTM and ANQGSEA. The ends were cut back, 7 bases at V and 7 bases at J, with 19 bases in the middle. DNA of the CDR3: TGCAGCGGCACCTCGGGTCCACTAGGGACCCAGTACTTC. Translating it yields CSGTSGPLGTQYF.

CDR3 nucleotide sequence: TGTGCCAGTAGTATCATGGCCAGCTACGAGCAGTACTTC. This encodes CASSIMASYEQYF. The rearrangement links TRBV19 to TRBJ2-7; no firm D call. The V gene lost 3 bases and the J gene lost 3 bases, with 9 bases spanning the gap. Germline CDR1 LNHDA, CDR2 SQIVND (reference sequence). The CDR3 totals 13 residues.

The chain links TRBV11-2 to TRBJ1-2; the D is unclear. This CDR3 has 13 residues. Trimming stripped 6 bases from V and 2 bases from J, with 10 bases between. Germline CDR1 and CDR2: SGHAT and FQNNGV. CDR3 sequence reads: CASRDPGNYGYTF. CDR3 coding DNA: TGTGCCAGCAGGGATCCGGGAAACTATGGCTACACCTTC.